This T cell receptor beta chain was recovered during a study of blood T cell repertoires in COVID-19. Study-wide context: PBMCs, B-cell-depleted T cells, or T cells provided the cDNA or gDNA that made up the material.

With 3 bases removed from V and 4 bases from J, the gap between germline ends came to 12 bases. This CDR3 contains 14 residues. Germline CDR1 is MGHRA and CDR2 is YSYEKL. Using immunoSEQ multiplex PCR, the repertoire was profiled, and TCRdb retains in-frame clones only, with some absent. The sample holds more than 130,000 clones, 80% to 90% seen once. The chain couples TRBV4-1 to TRBJ1-2; no firm D call. The sequence was collected from a woman aged 40 to 55 with acute or convalescent COVID-19. Input material: peripheral blood. For the CDR3, the DNA is TGCGCCAGCAGCCACCCCGGCGCAGGCTATGGCTACACCTTC. This gives the protein CASSHPGAGYGYTF.